This TCR beta chain was sequenced for a study of cytomegalovirus exposure and HLA in healthy donors. For this clone: Its target is not known.

Trimming pared 0 bases from V and 5 bases from J, leaving 14 bases between. Germline CDR1 and CDR2: LGHNA and YNFKEQ. The CDR3 length is 15 residues. A multiplex PCR was run with 60 Vbeta primers and 13 Jbeta primers. Profiling relied on immunoSEQ multiplex PCR, and the TCRdb table lists in-frame clones only, not all of them. The sample holds approximately 110,000 clones, under 85% seen once. Broader study findings: In a later analysis, TCR association rates varied by HLA locus: DRB1 most, HLA-C fewest.

The rearrangement joins TRBV4-2 to TRBJ2-7; D is unresolved. The specimen was PBMCs. This clonotype was obtained from a woman in her thirties or forties in good health and CMV-seropositive. The CDR3 is CASSQDFSVANEQYF. The CDR3 DNA follows: TGTGCCAGCAGCCAAGATTTCAGCGTAGCCAACGAGCAGTACTTC.